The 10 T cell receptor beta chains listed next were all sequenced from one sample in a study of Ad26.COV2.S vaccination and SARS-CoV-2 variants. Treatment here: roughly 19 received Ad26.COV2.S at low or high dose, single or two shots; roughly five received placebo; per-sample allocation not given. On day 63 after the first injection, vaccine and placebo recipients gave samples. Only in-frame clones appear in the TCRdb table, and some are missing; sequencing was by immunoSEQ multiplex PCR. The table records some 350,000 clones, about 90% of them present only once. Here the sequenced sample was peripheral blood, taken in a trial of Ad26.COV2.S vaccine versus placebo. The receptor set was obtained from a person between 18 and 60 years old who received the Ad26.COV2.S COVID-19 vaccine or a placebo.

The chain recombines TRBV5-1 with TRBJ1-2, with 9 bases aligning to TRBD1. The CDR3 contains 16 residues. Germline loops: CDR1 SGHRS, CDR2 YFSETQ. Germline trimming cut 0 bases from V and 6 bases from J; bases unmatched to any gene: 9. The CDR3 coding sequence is TGCGCCAGCAGCTTGGTGGGGACAGGGAGGGACGATGGCTACACCTTC. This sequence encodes CASSLVGTGRDDGYTF.

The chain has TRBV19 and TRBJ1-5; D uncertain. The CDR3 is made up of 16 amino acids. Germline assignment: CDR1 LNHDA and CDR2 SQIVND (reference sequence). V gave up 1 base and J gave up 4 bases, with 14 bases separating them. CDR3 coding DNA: TGTGCCAGTAGTATAGTCGGGAATGACTTGAATCAGCCCCAGCATTTT. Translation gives CASSIVGNDLNQPQHF.

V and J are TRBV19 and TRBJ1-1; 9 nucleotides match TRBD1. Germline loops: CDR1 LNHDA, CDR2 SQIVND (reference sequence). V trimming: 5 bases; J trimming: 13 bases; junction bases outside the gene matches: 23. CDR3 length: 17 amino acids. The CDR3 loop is CASSPSGTGTWSAESFF. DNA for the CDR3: TGTGCCAGTAGTCCCTCCGGGACAGGGACTTGGAGCGCTGAAAGTTTCTTT.

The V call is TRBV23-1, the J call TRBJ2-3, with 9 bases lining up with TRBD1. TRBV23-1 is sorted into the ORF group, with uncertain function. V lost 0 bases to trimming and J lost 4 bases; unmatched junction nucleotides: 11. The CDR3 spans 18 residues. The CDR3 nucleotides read TGCGCCAGCAGTCAATCAGCTCCGGGACAGGGTGGAGCAGATACGCAGTATTTT. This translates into CASSQSAPGQGGADTQYF.

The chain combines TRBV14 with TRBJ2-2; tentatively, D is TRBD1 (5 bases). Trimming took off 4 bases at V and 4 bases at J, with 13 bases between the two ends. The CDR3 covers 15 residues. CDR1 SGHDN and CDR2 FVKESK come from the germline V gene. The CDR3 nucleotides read TGTGCCAGCAGCCCCCTAGGACACACCACCGGGGAGCTGTTTTTT. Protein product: CASSPLGHTTGELFF. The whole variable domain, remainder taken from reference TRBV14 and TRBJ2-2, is EAGVTQFPSHSVIEKGQTVTLRCDPISGHDNLYWYRRVMGKEIKFLLHFVKESKQDESGMPNNRFLAERTGGTYSTLKVQPAELEDSGVYFCASSPLGHTTGELFFGEGSRLTVL.

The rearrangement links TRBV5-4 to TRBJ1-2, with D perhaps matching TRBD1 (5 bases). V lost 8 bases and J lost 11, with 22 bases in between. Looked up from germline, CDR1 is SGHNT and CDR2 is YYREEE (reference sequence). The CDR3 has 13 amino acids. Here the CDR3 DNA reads TGTGCCAGTTCCGCAGACGTGGGGGTGAGGTACACCTTC. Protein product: CASSADVGVRYTF. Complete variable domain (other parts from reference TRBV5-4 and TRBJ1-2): ETGVTQSPTHLIKTRGQQVTLRCSSQSGHNTVSWYQQALGQGPQFIFQYYREEENGRGNFPPRFSGLQFPNYSSELNVNALELDDSALYLCASSADVGVRYTFGSGTRLTVV.

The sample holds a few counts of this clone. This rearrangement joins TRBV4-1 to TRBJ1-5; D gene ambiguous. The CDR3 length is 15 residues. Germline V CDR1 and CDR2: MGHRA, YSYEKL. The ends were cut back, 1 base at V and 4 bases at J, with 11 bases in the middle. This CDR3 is CASSQALGTNQPQHF. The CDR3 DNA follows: TGCGCCAGCAGCCAAGCCCTGGGAACTAATCAGCCCCAGCATTTT.

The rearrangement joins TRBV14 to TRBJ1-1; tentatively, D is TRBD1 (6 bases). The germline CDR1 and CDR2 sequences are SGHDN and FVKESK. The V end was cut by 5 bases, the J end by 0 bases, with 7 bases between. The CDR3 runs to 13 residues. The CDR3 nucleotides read TGTGCCAGCAGCTCAGGGGTGAACACTGAAGCTTTCTTT. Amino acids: CASSSGVNTEAFF.

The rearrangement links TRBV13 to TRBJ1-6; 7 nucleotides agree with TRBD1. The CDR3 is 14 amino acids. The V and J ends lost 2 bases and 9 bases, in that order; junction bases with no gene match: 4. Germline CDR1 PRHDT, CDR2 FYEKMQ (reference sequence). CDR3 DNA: TGTGCCAGCAGCTTAAGGGACAGTAGTTCACCCCTCCACTTT. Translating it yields CASSLRDSSSPLHF.

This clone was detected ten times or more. The CDR3 sequence is CASSPRGEVDEKLFF. In DNA, the CDR3 is TGTGCCAGCAGCCCGAGGGGCGAGGTGGATGAAAAACTGTTTTTT. The chain combines TRBV7-6 with TRBJ1-4, with D possibly being TRBD1 (5 bases). CDR3 size: 15 residues. V was cut by 5 bases and J by 6 bases, with 16 bases left in between. Germline V gene lookup returns CDR1 SGHVS and CDR2 FNYEAQ.